The clone carrying this TCR beta chain appeared a single time. Its antigen is currently unknown. CDR1 and CDR2 from the germline V gene are SGHTA and FQGNSA. This CDR3 comprises 15 residues. V lost 7 bases and J lost 4, with 19 bases in between. The method was immunoSEQ multiplex PCR; TCRdb's version includes in-frame clones alone and lacks a portion of them. The repertoire consists of fewer than 55,000 clones, with 70% to 90% occurring once and the leading ten covering 11% to 15%. This record belongs to a study of OX40 agonist ivuxolimab in advanced cancers. Background on the study: Patients were 65% to 85% male with ages about 23 to 80, mean about 65. Points from the study as a whole: Partly responding patients at 0.1-3.0 mg/kg showed some of the smallest clonal expansion. At 0.1 to 3.0 mg/kg, clonal expansion of CD4+ and CD8+ blood T cells had occurred by week 6. Antigens targeted by the expanded peripheral T cells were not determined.

The clonotype was recovered from an adult with an advanced solid tumor such as melanoma, head and neck, liver or kidney cancer. The starting material was CD4+ or CD8+ T cells sorted from blood, obtained in a trial of the OX40 agonist ivuxolimab. This chain joins TRBV7-2 and TRBJ1-1; D is perhaps TRBD1 (5 bases). The CDR3 sequence is CASIPPGVRGTEAFF. CDR3 bases: TGTGCCAGCATCCCTCCGGGGGTGCGCGGCACTGAAGCTTTCTTT.